Shown below are 8 T cell receptor beta chains from a single sample sequenced in a study of T cell clonality in common variable immunodeficiency. Measured with immunoSEQ multiplex PCR; TCRdb has only the in-frame clones, and not every one. The specimen has approximately 37,000 clones, none found just once. Sequenced material: peripheral blood mononuclear cells. Receptor source: a person between 18 and 75 years old in good health.

This clone came up many times. The DNA ends 3 residues before the CDR3 does, and the rest of the CDR3 is filled in from the germline J gene. The chain couples TRBV19 to TRBJ1-5, with 7 bases aligning to TRBD1. The trim removed 9 bases at V and 4 bases at J, leaving 6 bases unmatched. In germline, CDR1 is LNHDA, CDR2 SQIVND (reference sequence). This CDR3 is built from 13 residues. The sequenced CDR3 bases are TGTGCCAGCTCCGGGACAGTTAATCAGCCC. Translating it yields CASSGTVNQP. From start to end, the CDR3 is CASSGTVNQPQHF.

This clone was recorded many times. The read gets to within 3 residues of the CDR3 end, and the germline J gene fills in the rest. This rearrangement joins TRBV7-9 to TRBJ2-1; D not certain. Germline CDR1 and CDR2: SEHNR and FQNEAQ (reference sequence). Trimming shortened V by 8 bases and J by 0 bases, and 8 bases separated the two germline ends. This CDR3 region has 13 residues. The CDR3 bases that were read are TGTGCCAGCGGGCCCGCCTCCTACAATGAG. As protein: CASGPASYNE. The complete CDR3 reads CASGPASYNEQFF. The full variable domain, with the rest looked up from reference TRBV7-9 and TRBJ2-1, is DTGVSQNPRHKITKRGQNVTFRCDPISEHNRLYWYRQTLGQGPEFLTYFQNEAQLEKSRLLSDRFSAERPKGSFSTLEIQRTEQGDSAMYLCASGPASYNEQFFGPGTRLTVL.

This clone was counted at least ten times. The CDR3 end falls 3 residues outside the read, so it is completed with the germline J gene. This chain links TRBV10-3 with TRBJ2-3, with unresolved D. CDR1 is ENHRY and CDR2 is SYGVKD in the germline V gene. This CDR3 has 13 residues. This CDR3 is CAIKGALEETQYF. The CDR3 DNA, read in part, is TGTGCCATCAAAGGCGCTCTAGAAGAGACG.

On this clone itself: The read comes to an end 3 residues before the CDR3 does, leaving the germline J gene to fill in the end. The genes are TRBV19 and TRBJ1-2, with D possibly TRBD1 on 6 matching bases. Germline V gene sequence: CDR1 LNHDA, CDR2 SQIVND (reference sequence). The CDR3 totals 15 residues. The CDR3 DNA, read in part, is TGTGCCAGTAGTATAACGGGATACGGGGACAATGAC. Translating gives CASSITGYGDND. The full CDR3 protein reads CASSITGYGDNDYTF.

This clone showed up many times. The CDR3 goes on 3 residues after the read ends, and that part is filled in from the germline J gene. The chain combines TRBV12-3 or TRBV12-4 with TRBJ2-5; D might be TRBD1 (6 bases). The V end was cut by 4 bases, the J end by 2 bases, with 11 bases between. This CDR3 is built from 14 residues. CDR3 DNA, as far as it was read: TGTGCCAGCAGTTCGACGCAGGGGCAAGAGACC. Amino acid sequence: CASSSTQGQET. The whole CDR3 region reads CASSSTQGQETQYF.

In this sample, this clone turned up many times. Sequencing ends 3 residues short of the CDR3 end; the germline J gene provides the rest. This chain links TRBV20-1 with TRBJ1-5; TRBD1 matches at 11 bases. The CDR3 extends over 16 amino acids. With V trimmed by 5 bases and J by 6 bases, 12 bases remained unmatched. CDR1 and CDR2 from the germline V gene are DFQATT and SNEGSKA (reference sequence). This chain's CDR3 is CSAAGTGGIGGQPQHF. CDR3 DNA, as far as it was read: TGCAGTGCTGCCGGGACAGGGGGGATCGGGGGTCAGCCC.

This clone showed up many times. The read ends 3 residues early relative to the CDR3; the germline J gene fills the gap. The genes are TRBV5-6 and TRBJ2-3; 7 bases are shared with TRBD1. Germline trimming cut 4 bases from V and 3 bases from J; bases unmatched to any gene: 5. Germline loops: CDR1 SGHDT, CDR2 YYEEEE. The CDR3 is 14 amino acids. The sequenced CDR3 bases are TGTGCCAGCAGCCCCCGGACAGGTACAGATACG. The encoded protein is CASSPRTGTDT. The full CDR3 protein reads CASSPRTGTDTQYF. Complete variable domain (other parts from reference TRBV5-6 and TRBJ2-3): DAGVTQSPTHLIKTRGQQVTLRCSPKSGHDTVSWYQQALGQGPQFIFQYYEEEERQRGNFPDRFSGHQFPNYSSELNVNALLLGDSALYLCASSPRTGTDTQYFGPGTRLTVL.

This clone showed up many times. The read gets to within 3 residues of the CDR3 end, and the germline J gene fills in the rest. This chain uses TRBV29-1 with TRBJ2-3, with D perhaps TRBD2 (9 bases). The ends were cut back, 4 bases at V and 0 bases at J, with 20 bases in the middle. The CDR3 spans 17 residues. Germline assignment: CDR1 SQVTM and CDR2 ANQGSEA. The CDR3 bases that were read are TGCAGCGTTGCGGCGGGGGGGCAGGGGGCGAGCACAGATACG. Protein sequence: CSVAAGGQGASTDT. The complete CDR3 protein is CSVAAGGQGASTDTQYF.